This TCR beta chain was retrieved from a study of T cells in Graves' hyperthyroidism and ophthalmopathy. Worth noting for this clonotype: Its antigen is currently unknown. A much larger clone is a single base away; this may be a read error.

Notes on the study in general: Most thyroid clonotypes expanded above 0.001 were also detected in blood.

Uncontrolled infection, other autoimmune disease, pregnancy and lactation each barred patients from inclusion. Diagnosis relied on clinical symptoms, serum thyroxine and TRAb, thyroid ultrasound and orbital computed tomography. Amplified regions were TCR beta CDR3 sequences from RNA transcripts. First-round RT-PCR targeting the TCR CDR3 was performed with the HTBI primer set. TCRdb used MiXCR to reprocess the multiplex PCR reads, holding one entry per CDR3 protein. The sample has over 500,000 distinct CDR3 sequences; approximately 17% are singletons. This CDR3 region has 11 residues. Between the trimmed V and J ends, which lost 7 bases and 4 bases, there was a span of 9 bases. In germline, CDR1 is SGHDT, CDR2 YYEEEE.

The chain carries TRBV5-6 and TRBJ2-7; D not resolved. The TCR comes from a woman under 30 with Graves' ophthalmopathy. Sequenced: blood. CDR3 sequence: CASGYGYEQYF. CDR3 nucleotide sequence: TGTGCCAGCGGTTACGGGTACGAGCAGTACTTC.